What follows is one T cell receptor (beta chain) and its context. The antigen is undetermined. Data came from immunoSEQ multiplex PCR; TCRdb stores just in-frame clones and leaves some out. The repertoire includes roughly 93,000 clones, nearly 90% of them detected once, and about 2.6% sits in the top ten. The data stem from a study of T cell responses to AZD1222 COVID-19 vaccine. The CDR3 contains 13 residues. The V end lost 0 bases, the J end lost 4 bases, and 7 bases lay between the germline ends. Germline V lookup: CDR1 SGDLS, CDR2 YYNGEE. Points from the study as a whole: Baseline seropositivity characterized only six AZD1222 recipients. Nearly half of spike-specific TCRs reportedly target variant regions that are unmutated in the B.1.351 and B.1.1.7 variants. Researchers report vaccine-associated CD4 TCRs spanning spike, with dominance at 160-218 and 743-854. Donors, mostly white British, included more females; clonal diversity was possibly underestimated.

The sequencing used peripheral blood, collected on day 0 of MenACWY control vaccination. J is TRBJ1-2 and V is TRBV9, with D unresolved. The receptor was derived from an adult in good health. In DNA, the CDR3 is TGTGCCAGCAGCGTAGAGGCGGCCTATGGCTACACCTTC. The encoded protein is CASSVEAAYGYTF.